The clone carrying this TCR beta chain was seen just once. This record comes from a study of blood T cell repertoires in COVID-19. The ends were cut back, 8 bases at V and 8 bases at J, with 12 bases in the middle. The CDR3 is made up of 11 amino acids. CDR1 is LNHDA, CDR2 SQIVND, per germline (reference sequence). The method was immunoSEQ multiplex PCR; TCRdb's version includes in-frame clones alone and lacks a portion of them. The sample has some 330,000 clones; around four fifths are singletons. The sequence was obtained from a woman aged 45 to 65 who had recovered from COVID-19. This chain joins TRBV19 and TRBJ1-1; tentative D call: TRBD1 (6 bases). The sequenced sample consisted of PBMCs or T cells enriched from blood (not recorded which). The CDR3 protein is CASGFGGEAFF. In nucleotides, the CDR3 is TGTGCCAGTGGATTTGGGGGCGAAGCTTTCTTT.